A single sample gave rise to the 7 T cell receptor beta chains below, sequenced in a study of cytomegalovirus exposure and HLA in healthy donors. The PCR contained 60 Vbeta and 13 Jbeta primers. Here immunoSEQ multiplex PCR was the method, and the copy in TCRdb shows in-frame clones only, minus some. The table lists approximately 75,000 clones, approximately 80% of them singletons. Sequenced: PBMCs. All receptors come from a man between 65 and 79 years old in good health and CMV-seropositive.

This chain uses TRBV2 with TRBJ2-2; 9 bases agree with TRBD1. Trimming at V came to 6 bases and at J to 5 bases, leaving 4 bases not matched to a gene. The length of the CDR3 is 14 residues. Looked up from germline, CDR1 is SNHLY and CDR2 is FYNNEI. CDR3 bases: TGTGCCAGCAGGGGACAGGGTGTAACCGGGGAGCTGTTTTTT. This encodes CASRGQGVTGELFF.

CDR3 bases: TGTGCCATCGGGACTAGCGTCCAGAACACCGGGGAGCTGTTTTTT. This encodes CAIGTSVQNTGELFF. The gene calls are TRBV10-3 and TRBJ2-2, with 10 bases that match TRBD2. CDR3 length equals 15 residues. Germline CDR1 ENHRY, CDR2 SYGVKD. Trimming at V came to 8 bases and at J to 1 base, leaving 4 bases not matched to a gene.

This chain links TRBV11-2 with TRBJ2-7, with 9 bases aligning to TRBD1. Germline lookup yields CDR1 SGHAT and CDR2 FQNNGV. CDR3 length equals 15 residues. Trimming at V came to 6 bases and at J to 5 bases, leaving 11 bases not matched to a gene. This CDR3 is CASSPGGQGWDEQYF. The CDR3 region has the DNA TGTGCCAGCAGTCCAGGAGGACAGGGGTGGGACGAGCAGTACTTC.

The rearrangement joins TRBV19 to TRBJ1-2; 8 bases match TRBD1. CDR3 length equals 13 residues. The ends lost 5 bases at V and 7 bases at J; junction bases unmatched: 6. Per the germline V gene, CDR1 is LNHDA and CDR2 is SQIVND (reference sequence). CDR3 in DNA: TGTGCCAGTAGTCCGATGACAGGGGTTGGCTACACCTTC. Encoded protein: CASSPMTGVGYTF.

The chain has TRBV29-1 and TRBJ2-3; weak D call: TRBD1 (5 bases). The CDR3 is 15 amino acids. Germline V gene lookup returns CDR1 SQVTM and CDR2 ANQGSEA. V lost 2 bases and J lost 3, with 15 bases in between. CDR3: CSVEMDIQATDTQYF. Written as DNA, the CDR3 is TGCAGCGTTGAAATGGACATACAAGCTACAGATACGCAGTATTTT.

V and J are TRBV13 and TRBJ2-2; weak D call: TRBD1 (5 bases). The length of the CDR3 is 15 residues. Trimming pared 3 bases from V and 2 bases from J, leaving 10 bases between. The V gene's germline CDR1 is PRHDT and CDR2 FYEKMQ (reference sequence). CDR3 sequence reads: CASSLKDTNTGELFF. The CDR3 DNA follows: TGTGCCAGCAGCTTGAAGGACACTAACACCGGGGAGCTGTTTTTT.

The chain employs TRBV28 and TRBJ2-7; D gene ambiguous. The CDR3 covers 13 residues. Germline V CDR1 and CDR2: MDHEN, SYDVKM. V was clipped by 4 bases and J by 3 bases, with 10 bases between them. CDR3 bases: TGTGCCAGCAGTTCAAGCGTCATCTACGAGCAGTACTTC. The encoded protein is CASSSSVIYEQYF.